Given below is one T cell receptor beta chain in context. This sample stems from a study of control samples from healthy donors and cancer patients. Germline lookup yields CDR1 KGHSH and CDR2 LQKENI. V lost 0 bases to trimming and J lost 3 bases, with 11 bases between them. This CDR3 has 16 residues. The data were produced by immunoSEQ multiplex PCR, yet TCRdb's version contains in-frame clones alone and is incomplete. The data hold about 120,000 clones, with approximately 88% observed a single time. The material sequenced was blood. The V and J genes are TRBV18 and TRBJ2-2; either TRBD1 or TRBD2 may fit D (5 bases each). This TCR came from a man aged 50 or older in good health. The CDR3 protein is CASSPPLRGDTGELFF. In DNA form, the CDR3 reads TGTGCCAGCTCACCACCGTTGCGAGGGGACACCGGGGAGCTGTTTTTT.